This T cell receptor (beta chain) was observed in a study of T cell responses to AZD1222 COVID-19 vaccine. Notes on the study in general: Reportedly, nearly half of unique spike TCRs recognized epitopes outside B.1.351/B.1.1.7 mutations. Possibly, clonal diversity was underestimated; donors were largely white British and included more females.

Note on this clone: What it binds is not known.

Generated by immunoSEQ multiplex PCR, the TCRdb table keeps only in-frame clones and is missing some. The table has about 170,000 clones, about 88% seen once. Germline values: CDR1 MNHNS, CDR2 SASEGT. This CDR3 spans 14 amino acids. V was shortened by 5 bases and J by 1 base, with 11 bases between the two germline ends. The chain employs TRBV6-1 and TRBJ1-1; D not certain. The material sequenced was peripheral blood, taken on day 0 of AZD1222 vaccination. The receptor's source is an adult in good health. The CDR3 spells CASSPTGWNTEAFF. The CDR3 DNA follows: TGTGCCAGCAGTCCTACGGGGTGGAACACTGAAGCTTTCTTT.